Shown below are 22 T cell receptor beta chains from a single sample sequenced in a study of blood T cell repertoires in COVID-19. The table came from immunoSEQ multiplex PCR; TCRdb's copy has only in-frame clones and leaves some out. Of about 210,000 clones listed, around 83% are singletons. The sequencing sample was made of peripheral blood. Every receptor here comes from a man between 50 and 59 years old with active or convalescent COVID-19.

The chain joins TRBV7-9 to TRBJ2-5, with D tentatively TRBD1 (6 bases). Trimming cost V 5 bases and J 5 bases, with 12 bases left between them. Germline V gene lookup returns CDR1 SEHNR and CDR2 FQNEAQ (reference sequence). CDR3 length: 13 residues. The CDR3 protein is CASSPQGPETQYF. CDR3 DNA sequence: TGTGCCAGCAGCCCTCAGGGGCCGGAGACCCAGTACTTC.

The chain links TRBV5-1 to TRBJ2-3; 7 bases map to TRBD2. The germline CDR1 and CDR2 sequences are SGHRS and YFSETQ. The CDR3 totals 16 residues. J gave up 0 bases and V 0 bases, and 4 bases lay outside the gene matches. The DNA for the CDR3 is TGCGCCAGCAGCTTGGGGCTAGCGGCTAGCACAGATACGCAGTATTTT. Its protein is CASSLGLAASTDTQYF. The full variable domain, rest sourced from reference TRBV5-1 and TRBJ2-3, is KAGVTQTPRYLIKTRGQQVTLSCSPISGHRSVSWYQQTPGQGLQFLFEYFSETQRNKGNFPGRFSGRQFSNSRSEMNVSTLELGDSALYLCASSLGLAASTDTQYFGPGTRLTVL.

The rearrangement joins TRBV28 to TRBJ1-4, with a possible D match to TRBD1 (6 bases). V lost 3 bases and J lost 7, with 9 bases in between. There are 13 residues in the CDR3. Germline V gene data show CDR1 as MDHEN and CDR2 as SYDVKM. DNA of the CDR3: TGTGCCAGCAGTTTCAGGGGTGGTGAAAAACTGTTTTTT. The encoded protein is CASSFRGGEKLFF.

The chain's CDR3 is CASSLVGVAGEKLFF. CDR3 DNA sequence: TGTGCCAGCAGCTTAGTTGGGGTGGCGGGTGAAAAACTGTTTTTT. The chain uses TRBV7-8 and TRBJ1-4; D gene uncertain. The CDR3 has 15 residues. Trimming took 1 base from V and 7 from J, leaving 13 bases between them. The germline CDR1 and CDR2 sequences are SGHVS and FQNEAQ. Drawing the rest from reference TRBV7-8 and TRBJ1-4, the complete variable domain is GAGVSQSPRYKVAKRGQDVALRCDPISGHVSLFWYQQALGQGPEFLTYFQNEAQLDKSGLPSDRFFAERPEGSVSTLKIQRTQQEDSAVYLCASSLVGVAGEKLFFGSGTQLSVL.

The CDR3 DNA reads as TGTGCCAGCAGTTATACTGGGGGGGGCGGCACAGATACGCAGTATTTT. As protein: CASSYTGGGGTDTQYF. The chain is built from TRBV6-5 and TRBJ2-3, with D possibly matching TRBD2 (7 bases). V lost 3 bases and J lost 1, with 14 bases in between. The CDR3 is 16 residues long. Germline V gene sequence: CDR1 MNHEY, CDR2 SVGAGI.

This clone was seen once. In nucleotides, the CDR3 is TGTGCCAGCAGCCAAGACTGGGGGGGGCGGAACACCATATATTTT. Amino acid sequence: CASSQDWGGRNTIYF. J is TRBJ1-3 and V is TRBV3-1 (or the pseudogene TRBV3-2); TRBD1 might be the D (6 bases). V shed 0 bases and J shed 7 bases, with 13 bases lying between them. The germline gives CDR1 LGHDT, CDR2 YNNKEL (reference sequence). CDR3 size: 15 residues.

The rearrangement joins TRBV19 to TRBJ2-5; D ambiguous. The CDR3 consists of 14 residues. The germline CDR1 and CDR2 sequences are LNHDA and SQIVND (reference sequence). Trimming took 3 bases from V and 4 from J, leaving 12 bases between them. This CDR3 reads CASSITPHGETQYF. DNA for the CDR3: TGTGCCAGTAGTATCACCCCCCACGGAGAGACCCAGTACTTC.

The DNA of the CDR3 is TGTGCCGCGAGCTCCTATAATTCACCCCTCCACTTT. It specifies CAASSYNSPLHF. This rearrangement joins TRBV10-3 to TRBJ1-6; D gene unclear. The CDR3 covers 12 residues. Trimming took 11 bases from V and 0 from J, leaving 5 bases between them. Germline V gene lookup returns CDR1 ENHRY and CDR2 SYGVKD.

The chain has TRBV21-1 and TRBJ1-2; TRBD1 reflects the table's D call only, with no check against the DNA. TRBV21-1 is a known pseudogene. The CDR3 runs 14 residues. The CDR3 nucleotides read TGTGCCAGCAGCCAAAGGGGGAGAGGGCGCGGCTACACCTTC. This sequence encodes CASSQRGRGRGYTF.

The chain couples TRBV5-1 to TRBJ2-2, with D possibly matching TRBD1 (5 bases). Germline assignment: CDR1 SGHRS and CDR2 YFSETQ. CDR3 length equals 16 residues. Trimming removed 0 bases at V and 2 bases at J, with 11 bases between. CDR3 protein: CASSLGAGLNTGELFF. The CDR3 DNA reads TGCGCCAGCAGCTTGGGGGCAGGGCTAAACACCGGGGAGCTGTTTTTT.

V is TRBV6-7 and J is TRBJ2-7; D is uncertain. TRBV6-7 is sorted into the ORF group, with uncertain function. The V end lost 4 bases, the J end lost 0 bases, and 13 bases lay between the germline ends. The CDR3 runs 15 residues. The CDR3 DNA reads as TGTGCCAGCAGTTCCCCCCTAGGAAGCTCCTACGAGCAGTACTTC. The encoded protein is CASSSPLGSSYEQYF.

The gene calls are TRBV29-1 and TRBJ2-1; TRBD1 is a possible D gene (5 bases). V was clipped by 4 bases and J by 7 bases, with 8 bases between them. Per the germline V gene, CDR1 is SQVTM and CDR2 is ANQGSEA. The CDR3 runs 11 residues. The CDR3 spells CSVGQYNEQFF. CDR3 bases: TGCAGCGTTGGACAGTATAATGAGCAGTTCTTC.

Only one count was recorded for this clone. The V gene is TRBV5-4, the J gene TRBJ2-4; 9 nucleotides agree with TRBD2. V was pared by 3 bases and J by 8 bases, with 12 bases of the junction left unmatched. The CDR3 covers 16 residues. The germline gives CDR1 SGHNT, CDR2 YYREEE (reference sequence). This CDR3 is CASSWKLAGERDIQYF. The CDR3 DNA reads TGTGCCAGCAGCTGGAAATTAGCGGGAGAAAGAGACATTCAGTACTTC.

CDR3 nucleotides: TGTGCCAGCAGCTTCCAAGCGGGAGGCCCGGGGAATGAGCAGTTCTTC. This encodes CASSFQAGGPGNEQFF. The V gene is TRBV7-2, the J gene TRBJ2-1; 9 bases agree with TRBD2. The CDR3 covers 16 residues. V dropped 3 bases and J dropped 7; count of bases not matched to a gene: 10. CDR1 is SGHTA and CDR2 is FQGNSA in the germline V gene. The full variable domain, with the rest looked up from reference TRBV7-2 and TRBJ2-1, is GAGVSQSPSNKVTEKGKDVELRCDPISGHTALYWYRQSLGQGLEFLIYFQGNSAPDKSGLPSDRFSAERTGGSVSTLTIQRTQQEDSAVYLCASSFQAGGPGNEQFFGPGTRLTVL.

The V and J genes are TRBV6-1 and TRBJ2-7; maybe TRBD1 (6 bases). CDR3 length equals 16 residues. The germline CDR1 and CDR2 sequences are MNHNS and SASEGT. Trimming removed 2 bases at V and 1 base at J, with 15 bases between. The CDR3 loop is CASSEWGQGYSYEQYV. Written as DNA, the CDR3 is TGTGCCAGCAGTGAATGGGGGCAGGGCTATTCCTACGAGCAGTACGTC.

The V call is TRBV3-1 (or the pseudogene TRBV3-2), the J call TRBJ1-1, with D possibly being TRBD1 (5 bases). Per germline, CDR1 LGHDT and CDR2 YNNKEL (reference sequence). The ends were cut back, 3 bases at V and 4 bases at J, with 12 bases in the middle. The CDR3 has 14 amino acids. In DNA form, the CDR3 reads TGTGCCAGCAGCCACAGACAGAAAGGCACTGAAGCTTTCTTT. Its protein is CASSHRQKGTEAFF.

This clone appeared a few times. The chain employs TRBV27 and TRBJ1-1, with D uncertain. CDR3 length equals 13 residues. From germline, CDR1 is MNHEY and CDR2 SMNVEV (reference sequence). The V end lost 2 bases, the J end lost 1 base, and 5 bases lay between the germline ends. The CDR3 spells CASSLEGNTEAFF. The CDR3 DNA reads as TGTGCCAGCAGTTTAGAGGGGAACACTGAAGCTTTCTTT.

In DNA form, the CDR3 reads TGCAGCGCGAGACAGTCTATGGGGGAGCAGTACTTC. Residues: CSARQSMGEQYF. The chain uses TRBV29-1 and TRBJ2-7, with D possibly matching TRBD1 (5 bases). The CDR3 is 12 residues long. Deletions cut 7 bases from V and 7 bases from J, with 17 bases between. Per the germline V gene, CDR1 is SQVTM and CDR2 is ANQGSEA.

The chain is built from TRBV4-3 and TRBJ2-3; 11 bases fit TRBD2. Germline-derived CDR1 and CDR2 are LGHNA and YSLEER. Losses at the gene ends were 4 bases for V and 5 bases for J; bases not matched to a gene: 8. This CDR3 region has 16 residues. The CDR3 loop reads CASSPAATSGRDTQYF. The CDR3 bases are TGCGCCAGCAGCCCGGCCGCAACTAGCGGGAGAGATACGCAGTATTTT.

The chain carries TRBV4-1 and TRBJ2-7, with 9 bases lining up with TRBD1. The junction had 6 bases not matched to a gene; V was cut back by 3 bases and J by 6 bases. CDR1 and CDR2 (germline): MGHRA, YSYEKL. This CDR3 comprises 14 residues. CDR3 sequence reads: CASSHPGQGPEQYF. The CDR3 DNA reads as TGCGCCAGCAGCCACCCGGGACAGGGCCCCGAGCAGTACTTC.

V gene TRBV9 combines with J gene TRBJ2-1, with D possibly matching TRBD2 (6 bases). V was shortened by 4 bases and J by 3 bases, with 17 bases between the two germline ends. Germline assignment: CDR1 SGDLS and CDR2 YYNGEE. The CDR3 is made up of 16 amino acids. CDR3 nucleotide sequence: TGTGCCAGCAGCCCCTCGGTGAGTAGCGGCTACAATGAGCAGTTCTTC. Protein sequence: CASSPSVSSGYNEQFF.

This clone came up a few times. The V and J genes are TRBV7-9 and TRBJ2-7; no reliable D call. Trimming left V 1 base short and J 4 bases short, with 11 bases between. Per germline, CDR1 SEHNR and CDR2 FQNEAQ (reference sequence). This CDR3 spans 14 amino acids. CDR3 nucleotides: TGTGCCAGCAGCTTAGGAGTGGAGCCTTACGAGCAGTACGTC. It codes for CASSLGVEPYEQYV.